These T cell receptor beta chains were read from a single sample in a study of blood T cell repertoires in COVID-19. Assay used: immunoSEQ multiplex PCR; TCRdb lists only in-frame clones, some missing. The table lists about 62,000 clones, over 60% of them singletons. Source material: peripheral blood. Every receptor here comes from a woman aged 50 to 60 with active or convalescent COVID-19. Both conserved end residues are part of each CDR3. A D gene is named only where the DNA matches it firmly. Size is omitted from some rows. Given values are once, few, many or a class for expanded clones.

d_call clone_size j_call v_call cdr3_nt cdr3_aa
- - TRBJ2-3 TRBV7-3 TGTGCCAGCAGCCTGGATCGGGGAAGCACAGATACGCAGTATTTT CASSLDRGSTDTQYF
TRBD1 - TRBJ2-2 TRBV27 TGTGCCAGCGGGACCTGGGCCACAGGGGATAACACCGGGGAGCTGTTTTTT CASGTWATGDNTGELFF
- once TRBJ2-3 TRBV7-8 TGTGCCAGCAGCTTAGGAGGGACTAGCACAGATACGCAGTATTTT CASSLGGTSTDTQYF
TRBD2 - TRBJ2-5 TRBV11-2 TGTGCCAGCAGCTTAGACGGGACTAGCGGGAGGTATATCCGCGGAGAGACCCAGTACTTC CASSLDGTSGRYIRGETQYF
- - TRBJ2-3 TRBV4-3 TGCGCCAGCAGCCAAGATAGGGCTAGCGATAGATCAGATACGCAGTATTTT CASSQDRASDRSDTQYF
TRBD2 - TRBJ2-3 TRBV9 TGTGCCAGCAGCGTGCGAGCGGGAGGGCCCGGGGATACGCAGTATTTT CASSVRAGGPGDTQYF
TRBD2 - TRBJ2-3 TRBV11-3 TGTGCCAGCAGCTTAGGCGGGAGGGGTGCAGATACGCAGTATTTT CASSLGGRGADTQYF
- - TRBJ1-5 TRBV5-5 TGTGCCAGCAGCTTGCTCGGGGGTCATAGCAATCAGCCCCAGCATTTT CASSLLGGHSNQPQHF
- few TRBJ1-4 TRBV4-3 TGCGCCAGCAGCCGCAGGAATGAAAAACTGTTTTTT CASSRRNEKLFF
TRBD1 - TRBJ1-5 TRBV19 TGTGCCAGTACCTTATCCGGGACAGCCTCTACCCTTGGCAATCAGCCCCAGCATTTT CASTLSGTASTLGNQPQHF
- - TRBJ2-7 TRBV2 TGTGCCAGCAGTGGGGGCCAGGGCCACGAGCAGTACTTC CASSGGQGHEQYF
- - TRBJ2-1 TRBV4-2 TGTGCCAGCAGCCAAGTCGGTAGCAATGAGCAGTTCTTC CASSQVGSNEQFF
TRBD2 - TRBJ2-2 TRBV7-9 TGTGCCAGCAGCGAAGGACTAGGCGGGAGCCTAGGGACCGGGGAGCTGTTTTTT CASSEGLGGSLGTGELFF
TRBD1 - TRBJ1-4 TRBV6-5 TGTGCCAGCAGTCTACTAGACAGGGGTGGAGGAAAACTGTTTTTT CASSLLDRGGGKLFF
- - TRBJ2-3 TRBV7-9 TGTGCCAGCAGCTTATGGAGCAGTTGGGGCACAGATACGCAGTATTTT CASSLWSSWGTDTQYF
TRBD1 - TRBJ1-1 TRBV4-3 TGCGCCAGCAGCCCAACAGGGGGCGCGAGGACTTTCTTT CASSPTGGARTFF
TRBD2 - TRBJ2-1 TRBV27 TGTGCCAGCAGTTTAAGGCTAGCGGGAGACAATGAGCAGTTCTTC CASSLRLAGDNEQFF
- few TRBJ1-5 TRBV15 TGTGCCACCAGCAGAGATCCGGTCCAGGCCAATCAGCCCCAGCATTTT CATSRDPVQANQPQHF
TRBD1 - TRBJ1-2 TRBV12-5 TGTGCTAGTGGTTCCATTACAGGGGACCTCTATGGCTACACCTTC CASGSITGDLYGYTF
- - TRBJ1-2 TRBV29-1 TGCAGCGTTGCCCTCCAGGGGGGCTACACCTTC CSVALQGGYTF
TRBD2 - TRBJ2-2 TRBV30 TGTGCTTCCAAGCGGGGGCCCTCGCTGTTTTTT CASKRGPSLFF
- - TRBJ1-5 TRBV7-9 TGTGCCAGCAGCTTAGCCCCTAATCAGCCCCAGCATTTT CASSLAPNQPQHF
- - TRBJ2-6 TRBV19 TGTGCCAGTAATCCGGGCTCTGGGGCCAACGTCCTGACTTTC CASNPGSGANVLTF
- - TRBJ1-1 TRBV10-3 TGTGCCATCAGTGAGCGGGGTAGCAACACTGAAGCTTTCTTT CAISERGSNTEAFF
TRBD1 - TRBJ1-6 TRBV29-1 TGCAGCGTGGCCGGGACAGGGGTCAATTCACCCCTCCACTTT CSVAGTGVNSPLHF
TRBD2 - TRBJ2-5 TRBV5-5 TGTGCCAGCAGCGCAAACCTAGCGGCAGAGACCCAGTACTTC CASSANLAAETQYF
- - TRBJ1-4 TRBV27 TGTGCCAGCAGTGGGAGGTATAATGAAAAACTGTTTTTT CASSGRYNEKLFF
- - TRBJ2-3 TRBV6-1 TGTGCCAGCAGTGAAGATCCACAGGTGTTCACAGATACGCAGTATTTT CASSEDPQVFTDTQYF
TRBD1 - TRBJ2-5 TRBV7-2 TGTGCCAGCAGCTTAGATGACAGGGGAGGAGGAGAGACCCAGTACTTC CASSLDDRGGGETQYF
TRBD2 - TRBJ2-7 TRBV3-1/TRBV3-2 TGTGCCAGCAGCCAGGTAGGGACTAGCGGGGGTCGGGAGCAGTACTTC CASSQVGTSGGREQYF
- medium-sized TRBJ2-6 TRBV13 TGTGCCAGCAGTTCGGGCGCAGGGAGGAATTCTGGGGCCAACGTCCTGACTTTC CASSSGAGRNSGANVLTF
- once TRBJ1-1 TRBV2 TGTGCCAGCAAGAGGGCGGCTGAAGCTTTCTTT CASKRAAEAFF
TRBD1 - TRBJ1-1 TRBV19 TGTGCCAGTAGTCCGGGAGGGACAGTCAACACTGAAGCTTTCTTT CASSPGGTVNTEAFF
- - TRBJ2-2 TRBV18 TGTGCCAGCTCACCGTTAGGACAGATTAACACCGGGGAGCTGTTTTTT CASSPLGQINTGELFF
TRBD1 - TRBJ1-2 TRBV19 TGTGCCAGTAGTATACTGACAGGGATCTACTTGAACTATGGCTACACCTTC CASSILTGIYLNYGYTF
- - TRBJ2-7 TRBV2 TGTGCCAGCAGCCGCTCCTCTAGGAGTCGCGAGCAGTACTTC CASSRSSRSREQYF
- - TRBJ2-2 TRBV5-1 TGCGCCAGCAGCTTAGGACTACCAGGTGTAAGGGAGCTGTTTTTT CASSLGLPGVRELFF
TRBD1 - TRBJ1-2 TRBV7-3 TGTGCCAGCAGCCGGACAGGGAACTATGGCTACACCTTC CASSRTGNYGYTF
- - TRBJ2-7 TRBV27 TGTGCCAGCAGAGCCGACCCTAGCCGGGAGTCGTGGGAGCAGTACTTC CASRADPSRESWEQYF
- - TRBJ1-2 TRBV19 TGTGCCAGTAGTATCGGAGCTAACTATGGCTACACCTTC CASSIGANYGYTF